The present TCR beta chain was sequenced within a study of cytomegalovirus exposure and HLA in healthy donors. The ends were cut back, 5 bases at V and 7 bases at J, with 17 bases in the middle. This CDR3 contains 14 residues. Per germline, CDR1 MNHNY and CDR2 SVGAGI (reference sequence). The repertoire was sequenced with immunoSEQ multiplex PCR; TCRdb's copy has only in-frame clones and lacks some. Of around 160,000 clones in the sample, 85% to 90% were seen once. This sequence joins TRBV6-6 and TRBJ1-2; D gene unclear. Sequencing was done on a sample of PBMCs. The sequence was collected from a young man in good health and CMV-seronegative. CDR3 coding DNA: TGTGCCAGCAGTCGTCCCCTAGCCTTAGGTGGCTACACCTTC. This codes for CASSRPLALGGYTF.